This TCR beta chain was sequenced for a study of T cells in tuberculosis. This table comes from immunoSEQ multiplex PCR, and its TCRdb copy is limited to in-frame clones, with some not included. There are 88,000 or so clones in the sample; more than 75% occur only once, and over 1.5% lies in the top ten. Cells were sorted from thawed PBMC rested overnight and stained with GMM-loaded CD1B tetramer, viability dye and anti-CD3. C32 glucose monomycolate from Rhodococcus equi was loaded onto the CD1B tetramers. Each donor contributed 95,000 to 100,000 sorted tetramer-negative cells. V gave up 0 bases and J gave up 2 bases, with 16 bases separating them. CDR1 SGHRS and CDR2 YFSETQ come from the germline V gene. The length of the CDR3 is 17 residues.

Sequencing was performed on CD1b-GMM tetramer-negative cells sorted from PBMCs. This TCR was sampled from an adult woman with latent tuberculosis. The chain recombines TRBV5-1 with TRBJ2-3, with a possible D match to TRBD1 (6 bases). In DNA form, the CDR3 reads TGCGCCAGCAGCTTGGCCGTCGCCAGGGGATTCACAGATACGCAGTATTTT. It encodes CASSLAVARGFTDTQYF.